One sample yielded the 19 T cell receptor beta chains listed below, sequenced in a study of regulatory T cells in long-lasting Graves disease. Time point described: persistent/refractory GD, antithyroid drugs over 5 years with positive TRAb. Isolated PBMC RNA provided the starting material for the TCR library. Arm-PCR of CDR3 regions and iRepertoire HTBI primers were the basis on which TCR beta libraries were built. A single record per CDR3 protein comes from TCRdb applying MiXCR to the multiplex PCR reads. The sample carries hundreds of thousands of distinct CDR3 sequences, around 20% recorded once. Here the sequenced sample was peripheral blood mononuclear cells (PBMCs), taken when the disease was refractory, from a patient treated with antithyroid drugs. The receptors here all came from a female donor with Graves disease.

This clonotype was found many times. This sequence joins TRBV7-9 and TRBJ2-7; D gene uncertain. There are 13 residues in the CDR3. The V and J ends lost 5 bases and 2 bases respectively, with 10 bases between them. Germline assignment: CDR1 SEHNR and CDR2 FQNEAQ (reference sequence). CDR3 sequence (DNA): TGTGCCAGCAGCCCCCCATGGGCCTACGAGCAGTACTTC. It encodes CASSPPWAYEQYF.

About this clonotype: A much larger clone lies one base from this, so it may be a read error. The chain links TRBV6-1 to TRBJ2-7; D call uncertain. CDR1 and CDR2 (germline): MNHNS, SASEGT. Trimming took off 5 bases at V and 2 bases at J, with 4 bases between the two ends. CDR3 length equals 11 residues. CDR3 DNA sequence: TGTGCCAGCAGTAACGCCTACGAGCAGTACTTC. This gives the protein CASSNAYEQYF.

This clonotype was counted ten times or more. This chain uses TRBV7-8 with TRBJ2-7, with D perhaps matching TRBD2 (6 bases). Trimming left V 0 bases short and J 1 base short, with 7 bases between. Per germline, CDR1 SGHVS and CDR2 FQNEAQ. The CDR3 covers 14 residues. In nucleotides, the CDR3 is TGTGCCAGCAGCTTAGCGCTAGCGTCCTACGAGCAGTACTTC. Encoded protein: CASSLALASYEQYF.

This clonotype was found a few times. This chain uses TRBV29-1 with TRBJ1-1; maybe TRBD1 (6 bases). The CDR3 covers 13 residues. The ends were cut back, 5 bases at V and 2 bases at J, with 12 bases in the middle. In germline, CDR1 is SQVTM, CDR2 ANQGSEA. The CDR3 loop reads CSVHPGHNTEAFF. The CDR3 region has the DNA TGCAGCGTTCACCCGGGACACAACACTGAAGCTTTCTTT.

The chain recombines TRBV6-1 with TRBJ1-6; D is uncertain. V lost 1 base to trimming and J lost 3 bases, with 13 bases between them. This CDR3 has 17 amino acids. Per the germline V gene, CDR1 is MNHNS and CDR2 is SASEGT. The CDR3 DNA follows: TGTGCCAGCAGTGAAGGAGAGACGGCCATCTATAATTCACCCCTCCACTTT. Its protein product is CASSEGETAIYNSPLHF.

As concerns this clonotype: It may be a read error: a sequence one base away is much more abundant. The chain recombines TRBV7-2 with TRBJ1-4; possibly TRBD1 for D (6 bases). The CDR3 is 13 residues long. The V gene's germline CDR1 is SGHTA and CDR2 FQGNSA. V gave up 5 bases and J gave up 10 bases, with 14 bases separating them. The CDR3 DNA follows: TGTGCCAGCAGCCTGGGACATTCGGGAAAACTGTTTTTT. It encodes CASSLGHSGKLFF.

This clonotype was counted ten times or more. V gene TRBV6-2 or TRBV6-3 combines with J gene TRBJ2-2, with D maybe TRBD2 (5 bases). The V end was cut by 3 bases, the J end by 4 bases, with 9 bases between. The CDR3 is 14 residues long. Germline V gives CDR1 MNHEY, CDR2 SVGEGT. CDR3 in DNA: TGTGCCAGCAGTTATGGGAGATTCACCGGGGAGCTGTTTTTT. Encoded protein: CASSYGRFTGELFF.

This clonotype was recorded a few times. In DNA form, the CDR3 reads TGCGCCAGCAGCTCTGGGGGGTACACTGAAGCTTTCTTT. It is translated as CASSSGGYTEAFF. This chain connects TRBV5-1 to TRBJ1-1; possible D gene TRBD1, 5 bases. The germline gives CDR1 SGHRS, CDR2 YFSETQ. The germline V and J ends were trimmed by 3 bases and 3 bases, with 9 bases remaining between them. The CDR3 is 13 residues long.

This clonotype was detected a few times. The V gene is TRBV29-1, the J gene TRBJ1-5; TRBD1 is a possible D gene (5 bases). The CDR3 is 13 residues long. Trimming removed 3 bases at V and 6 bases at J, with 12 bases between. Germline V lookup: CDR1 SQVTM, CDR2 ANQGSEA. CDR3 amino acids: CSVEGGDGQPQHF. The CDR3 DNA is TGCAGCGTTGAGGGGGGGGACGGTCAGCCCCAGCATTTT. Variable domain in full (rest from reference TRBV29-1 and TRBJ1-5): SAVISQKPSRDICQRGTSLTIQCQVDSQVTMMFWYRQQPGQSLTLIATANQGSEATYESGFVIDKFPISRPNLTFSTLTVSNMSPEDSSIYLCSVEGGDGQPQHFGDGTRLSIL.

CDR3 sequence (DNA): TGTGCCAGCAGTCTCGGACACCCGCATGGCTACACCTTC. Translation: CASSLGHPHGYTF. The chain employs TRBV28 and TRBJ1-2, with D possibly TRBD1 on 5 matching bases. This CDR3 is 13 amino acids long. CDR1 is MDHEN, CDR2 SYDVKM, per germline. Trimming cost V 5 bases and J 6 bases, with 13 bases left between them.

This clonotype was recorded many times. The chain joins TRBV7-2 to TRBJ1-4, with a possible D match to TRBD1 (6 bases). The length of the CDR3 is 13 residues. The germline V and J ends were trimmed by 0 bases and 7 bases, with 6 bases remaining between them. Germline V gene data show CDR1 as SGHTA and CDR2 as FQGNSA. CDR3 in DNA: TGTGCCAGCAGCTTAGCCAGGGGTGAAAAACTGTTTTTT. Its translation is CASSLARGEKLFF.

This clonotype was recorded at least ten times. The rearrangement joins TRBV28 to TRBJ1-1; D is undetermined. The CDR3 sequence is 14 residues long. The V and J ends lost 3 bases and 2 bases respectively, with 10 bases between them. The V gene's germline CDR1 is MDHEN and CDR2 SYDVKM. CDR3 DNA sequence: TGTGCCAGCAGTTTCGTTATGGGCAACACTGAAGCTTTCTTT. Amino acid sequence: CASSFVMGNTEAFF.

This clonotype was counted ten times or more. The chain couples TRBV18 to TRBJ2-5; the D is unclear. Per germline, CDR1 KGHSH and CDR2 LQKENI. This CDR3 region has 14 residues. V was cut by 0 bases and J by 4 bases, with 9 bases left in between. As DNA, the CDR3 is TGTGCCAGCTCACCACCGTTTGGTACAGAGACCCAGTACTTC. It translates to CASSPPFGTETQYF.

V and J are TRBV7-2 and TRBJ1-5; TRBD1 aligns across 12 bases. The CDR3 is 15 amino acids. The J segment lost 6 bases and the V segment lost 5 bases, leaving 5 bases of the junction unmatched. CDR1 is SGHTA, CDR2 FQGNSA, per germline. CDR3 nucleotides: TGTGCCAGCAGCGCCGGGACAGGGGGCAGTCAGCCCCAGCATTTT. As protein: CASSAGTGGSQPQHF.

The genes are TRBV20-1 and TRBJ1-2, with 9 bases that match TRBD1. This CDR3 region has 14 residues. V shed 2 bases and J 4 bases; nucleotides not matched to a gene: 5. Germline CDR1 is DFQATT and CDR2 is SNEGSKA (reference sequence). The CDR3 sequence: CSARRTGAIYGYTF. DNA of the CDR3: TGCAGTGCTAGAAGGACAGGGGCCATCTATGGCTACACCTTC.

This clonotype was detected many times. This rearrangement joins TRBV5-4 to TRBJ2-5; D is undetermined. This CDR3 has 15 amino acids. V lost 4 bases to trimming and J lost 0 bases, with 13 bases between them. Germline values: CDR1 SGHNT, CDR2 YYREEE (reference sequence). CDR3 region: CASSRKSSYQETQYF. The CDR3 DNA reads as TGTGCCAGCAGCCGCAAGAGTTCGTACCAAGAGACCCAGTACTTC.

V and J are TRBV4-3 and TRBJ2-4, with 14 bases aligning to TRBD2. The V gene's germline CDR1 is LGHNA and CDR2 YSLEER. With V trimmed by 0 bases and J by 1 base, 11 bases remained unmatched. The CDR3 extends over 21 amino acids. CDR3 residues: CASSQETSGRAGGYAKNIQYF. DNA of the CDR3: TGCGCCAGCAGCCAAGAGACTAGCGGGAGGGCCGGGGGCTATGCCAAAAACATTCAGTACTTC.

The chain has TRBV11-1 and TRBJ2-2, with 10 bases matching TRBD2. The CDR3 has 16 amino acids. With 5 bases clipped from V and 1 base from J, the junction kept 4 bases outside the gene matches. The germline V gene encodes CDR1 SGHAT and CDR2 FQDESV (reference sequence). Here the CDR3 reads CASSKTSGMNTGELFF. CDR3 sequence (DNA): TGTGCCAGCAGCAAAACTAGCGGGATGAACACCGGGGAGCTGTTTTTT.

Notes on this clonotype: Given a much more abundant clone one base away, this may be a read error. The chain has TRBV2 and TRBJ2-3; D remains ambiguous. From germline, CDR1 is SNHLY and CDR2 FYNNEI. This CDR3 has 13 amino acids. Trimming took 5 bases from V and 1 from J, leaving 7 bases between them. Written as DNA, the CDR3 is TGTGCCAGCAGTCCTCTTCGCACAGATACGCAGTATTTT. As protein: CASSPLRTDTQYF.